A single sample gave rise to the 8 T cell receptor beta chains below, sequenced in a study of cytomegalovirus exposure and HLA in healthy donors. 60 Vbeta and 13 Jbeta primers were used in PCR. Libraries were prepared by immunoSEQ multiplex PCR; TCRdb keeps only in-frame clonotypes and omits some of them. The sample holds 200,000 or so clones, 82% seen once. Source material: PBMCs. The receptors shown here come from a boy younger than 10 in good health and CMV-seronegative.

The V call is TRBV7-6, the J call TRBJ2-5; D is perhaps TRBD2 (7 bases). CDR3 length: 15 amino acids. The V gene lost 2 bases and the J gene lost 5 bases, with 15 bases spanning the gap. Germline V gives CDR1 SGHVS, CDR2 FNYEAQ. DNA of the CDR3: TGTGCCAGCAGCTTACTCGCGGGGGCCGGGGAGACCCAGTACTTC. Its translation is CASSLLAGAGETQYF.

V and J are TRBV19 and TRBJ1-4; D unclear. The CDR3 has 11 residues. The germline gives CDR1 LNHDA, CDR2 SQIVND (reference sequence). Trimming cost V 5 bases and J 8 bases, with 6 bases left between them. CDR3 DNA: TGTGCCAGTAGTCGGCGGGAAAAACTGTTTTTT. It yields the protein CASSRREKLFF.

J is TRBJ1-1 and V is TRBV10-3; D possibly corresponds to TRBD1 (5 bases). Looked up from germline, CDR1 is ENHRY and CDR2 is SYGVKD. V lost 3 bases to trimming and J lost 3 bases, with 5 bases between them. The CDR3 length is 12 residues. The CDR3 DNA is TGTGCCATCAGTGACAGGGACACTGAAGCTTTCTTT. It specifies CAISDRDTEAFF.

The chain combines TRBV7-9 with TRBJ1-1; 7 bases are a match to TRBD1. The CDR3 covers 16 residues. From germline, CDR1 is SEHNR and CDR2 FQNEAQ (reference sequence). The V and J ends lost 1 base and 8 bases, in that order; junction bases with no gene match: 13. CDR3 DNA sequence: TGTGCCAGCAGCTTAGGGATTAGCGGAACAGGGGTAGAAGCTTTCTTT. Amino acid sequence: CASSLGISGTGVEAFF.

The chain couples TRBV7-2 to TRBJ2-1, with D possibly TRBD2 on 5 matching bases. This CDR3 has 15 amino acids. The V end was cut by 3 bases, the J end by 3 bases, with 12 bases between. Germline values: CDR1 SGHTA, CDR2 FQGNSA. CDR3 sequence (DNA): TGTGCCAGCAGCTTGACCCCAGCGGTCTACAATGAGCAGTTCTTC. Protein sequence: CASSLTPAVYNEQFF.

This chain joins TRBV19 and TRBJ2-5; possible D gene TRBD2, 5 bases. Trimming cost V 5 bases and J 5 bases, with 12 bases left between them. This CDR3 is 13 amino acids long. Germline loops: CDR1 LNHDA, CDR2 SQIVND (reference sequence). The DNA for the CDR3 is TGTGCCAGTAGTGCTGTGAGAGGGGAGACCCAGTACTTC. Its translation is CASSAVRGETQYF.

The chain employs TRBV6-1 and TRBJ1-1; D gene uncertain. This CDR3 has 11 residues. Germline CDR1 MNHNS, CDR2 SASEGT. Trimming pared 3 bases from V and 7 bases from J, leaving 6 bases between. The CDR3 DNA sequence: TGTGCCAGCAGTGACGTCCGTGAAGCTTTCTTT. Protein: CASSDVREAFF.

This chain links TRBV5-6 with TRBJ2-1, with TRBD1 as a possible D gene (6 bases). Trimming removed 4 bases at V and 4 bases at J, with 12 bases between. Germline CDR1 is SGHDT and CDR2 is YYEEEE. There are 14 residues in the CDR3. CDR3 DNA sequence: TGTGCCAGCAGCAGCCGGGACATGTACAATGAGCAGTTCTTC. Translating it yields CASSSRDMYNEQFF.